This entry describes one T cell receptor (beta chain). Its antigen is unknown. Per-nucleotide qualities are absent, and no much larger clonotype sits a single base away. Term cord blood came from four or five elective full-term cesarean deliveries at roughly 37-41 weeks of gestation, without labor or rupture of membranes. The study excluded pregnancies involving fetal demise, active maternal HSV infection or known maternal HIV infection. A FACSAria III cell sorter was used to sort live, Annexin V-negative naive CD8+ T cells (CD3+CD8+CD45RA+CCR7+). Each sample yielded roughly 18,000 to 110,000 sorted naive CD8+ T cells. Preassembled standardized sampling kits were used to collect mixed venous-arterial cord blood. Cord blood was kept at room temperature and processed within 4 hours of collection. Ficoll-Paque density gradient centrifugation was used to isolate mononuclear cells from diluted blood. Mononuclear cells were cryopreserved in about 10% DMSO with roughly 90% FBS and stored long term at -150°C before sorting. After thawing, cells were stained with Annexin V along with antibodies against CD3, CD8, CCR7 and CD45RA. Genomic DNA was extracted from snap-frozen sorted cell pellets with the DNeasy Blood and Tissue Kit.

Taken from the germline V gene, the CDR1 and CDR2 loops are ENHRY and SYGVKD. V is shortened by 6 bases, J by 3 bases, and the region joining them spans 17 bases. Taken from cysteine to phenylalanine, the CDR3 has 15 residues. Left in the record is the CDR3 DNA by itself, 45 bases read in frame from the first base. The record originates from a study of naive CD8 T cells in extremely preterm neonates (dated by TCRdb to the late 2010s). With respect to the entire study: TCRbeta CDR3 repertoires of sorted naive CD8+ T cells were compared across four age groups: extremely preterm neonates, term neonates, young children and adults. General findings and caveats noted by the study authors: Prospective longitudinal studies of preterm and term neonates were called for by the authors so that T cell development could be tracked within individuals. Preterm neonates showed significantly lower iChao1 richness than every other age group (p < 0.05) along with an even clone distribution, indicating a less rich repertoire. The authors noted a small sample size and variable productive template counts among preterm samples as limitations. A higher proportion of shared CDR3 nucleotide sequences was found in preterm neonates (about 2.7%) than in term neonates (roughly 0.4%), young children (roughly 0.03%) and adults (roughly 0.01%). Compared with the older groups, preterm CDR3s were shorter and closer to germline, carrying fewer N additions and showing less junctional trimming.

A two-step, bias-controlled multiplex PCR was used to amplify TCRbeta CDR3 regions from genomic DNA. The multiplex PCR used primers specific for every TRBV and TRBJ gene segment. TCRbeta repertoire data were generated with the immunoSEQ Assay. The study's processing was this. To merge closely related sequences, reads went through filtering and clustering using a relative-frequency ratio and a modified nearest-neighbor algorithm. IMGT annotation was followed for the assignment of V, D and J genes to CDR3 sequences. Template counts were corrected for PCR amplification bias by normalization and were quantified against synthetic TCR CDR3 analog sequences. Only unique productive sequences, defined as in-frame CDR3 sequences lacking stop codons, were included in the analyses. Clonality, defined as 1 minus Pielou's evenness, and iChao1 richness were computed with the immunoSEQ Analyzer software. Statistical tests were run in JMP, with either Student's t-test or a non-parametric test chosen according to Shapiro-Wilk normality results. TCRdb mirrors the immuneACCESS table, restricted to in-frame sequences. Some clones are absent from its copies; in checked studies, under half trace to an unresolved V gene, and the reason for the others is unknown. V and J calls and clone size follow that table, whereas D and trimming were derived from the DNA. This sample has about 4,900 clones in its table, and 95% to 98% of those were observed once. Jointly, the top ten make up roughly 0.53% of the sample.

The receptor comes from a newborn in good health. The specimen was naive CD8+ T cells from cord blood. The chain is encoded by TRBV10-3 joined to TRBJ1-2; matching of 6 bases hints at TRBD1 as the D gene. The DNA sequence reads TGTGCCATCAGAAGGGAGGGGGAAGTGGACTATGGCTACACCTTC. Translated, this gives CAIRREGEVDYGYTF.